This entry describes one T cell receptor (beta chain). What antigen it recognizes has not been identified. Per-base qualities were not stored, and no clone one base away is much larger. Trimming takes 5 bases off V and 4 bases off J; junction bases not matched to a gene: 2. From the germline V gene (reference sequence), CDR1 is GTSNPN and CDR2 is SVGIG. The CDR3 spans 12 residues, from the cysteine through the phenylalanine. Only the CDR3 DNA stays, 36 bases, in frame from base 1. The immunoSEQ assay amplified TCRB CDR3 regions from approximately 1.8 micrograms of genomic DNA, or from all available DNA when less than that amount was available. The multiplex PCR employed 60 forward primers targeting TCR V beta segments and 13 reverse primers targeting J beta segments. Synthetic control templates were spiked into each sample at limiting dilution to estimate reads per starting template. The Illumina HiSeq System generated 87 bp sequencing reads. Per the original workflow: PCR and sequencing errors were removed by merging closely related sequences with a nearest neighbor algorithm. TCR overlap was measured as the percentage of unique tumor TCR beta sequences that were also present in the peripheral blood of the same patient. Imported from immuneACCESS, the table was reduced by TCRdb to in-frame sequences with V and J called. These copies leave out some clones; in studies compared against another copy, an unresolved V gene accounts for under half, and the cause of the remainder is not known. The V and J calls and clone size are taken from that table; D and trimming were inferred from the DNA. A total of under 100,000 clones appear in this sample, 80% to 90% of them only once. The top ten constitute roughly 3.1% of the sample.

This entry is derived from a study of glioma-infiltrating T cells after dendritic cell vaccination (dated by TCRdb to the mid-2010s). About the full investigation: The cohort included roughly 15 glioblastoma patients drawn from Phase I and II dendritic cell vaccination trials, of whom 9 were newly diagnosed and 6 had recurrent disease. In glioblastoma patients vaccinated with dendritic cells, deep sequencing of TCR beta CDR3 regions served to measure tumor-infiltrating lymphocyte content and to compare repertoires between tumor and blood. The vaccine was prepared from monocyte-derived dendritic cells that were cultured for roughly seven days with IL-4 and GM-CSF and then pulsed overnight with autologous tumor lysate. Three intradermal dendritic cell vaccine injections were administered to patients at biweekly intervals in the arm below the axilla. Patients received autologous tumor lysate-pulsed dendritic cell vaccination between about 2002 and 2013. Survival after dendritic cell vaccination was correlated with TCR sequencing metrics, including TIL content and tumor-blood repertoire overlap. Findings and caveats that apply to the study as a whole: The cohort was small and heterogeneous, with few patients having full blood and tumor sets and even fewer initial-recurrent tumor pairs. The response model built on TCR overlap across three groups was characterized as speculative, with prospective validation still needed. No direct relationship between TCR clonality and survival was found, suggesting that a diverse polyclonal response may matter. After dendritic cell vaccination, a higher estimated pretreatment TIL content predicted longer time to progression and overall survival.

Patients were selected on the basis of adequate residual fresh-frozen tumor tissue and more than two years of available survival data. Molecular status otherwise varied across the glioblastoma patients, but none of them carried an isocitrate dehydrogenase mutation. PBMC were collected before vaccination, two weeks after the third vaccination, and at tumor progression when it occurred. Genomic DNA was extracted with the Qiagen DNeasy Blood extraction Kit. The chain is assembled from TRBV30 and TRBJ2-1; 7 middle bases align to TRBD1. Sequences were derived from blood, sampled before dendritic cell vaccination. The clonotype comes from a human donor with glioblastoma. The CDR3: CAWGTVYNEQFF. The nucleotides are TGTGCCTGGGGGACAGTTTACAATGAGCAGTTCTTC.